The 5 T cell receptor beta chains in this list originate from one sample, sequenced in a study of cytomegalovirus exposure and HLA in healthy donors. With 60 Vbeta and 13 Jbeta primers, the PCR was carried out. TCRdb's copy holds only in-frame clones and misses some; the assay was immunoSEQ multiplex PCR. This sample's clone table lists about 72,000 clones. Sample: PBMCs. These receptors were taken from a man aged 45-60 years in good health and CMV-seropositive.

V gene TRBV4-1 combines with J gene TRBJ2-1; possibly TRBD2 for D (6 bases). The germline CDR1 and CDR2 sequences are MGHRA and YSYEKL. The CDR3 has 14 residues. The ends were cut back, 3 bases at V and 6 bases at J, with 12 bases in the middle. CDR3 loop: CASSQGAGINEQFF. CDR3 DNA sequence: TGCGCCAGCAGCCAGGGTGCGGGGATCAATGAGCAGTTCTTC.

DNA for the CDR3: TGCGCCAGCAGCCCCACAGGGGCGAGGGGAAACACCATATATTTT. Its translation: CASSPTGARGNTIYF. The V and J genes are TRBV5-1 and TRBJ1-3; 7 nucleotides match TRBD1. The CDR3 is made up of 15 amino acids. CDR1 and CDR2 from the germline V gene are SGHRS and YFSETQ. V lost 4 bases, J lost 4 bases, and 8 bases stayed unmatched.

V usage is TRBV11-3 and J usage is TRBJ2-1; 8 bases line up with TRBD1. The CDR3 length is 13 residues. J was trimmed by 10 bases and V by 6 bases; bases with no gene match: 8. The germline CDR1 and CDR2 sequences are SGHNT and YENEEA. The CDR3 DNA is TGTGCCAGCAGTTCGGACAGGGTGGGCGAGCAGTTCTTC. Translating it yields CASSSDRVGEQFF.

The chain employs TRBV5-1 and TRBJ1-2, with D possibly TRBD1 on 6 matching bases. Germline V gene data show CDR1 as SGHRS and CDR2 as YFSETQ. The CDR3 runs 14 residues. With 3 bases removed from V and 4 bases from J, the gap between germline ends came to 13 bases. The CDR3 region is CASSSQGSSYGYTF. The CDR3 DNA reads TGCGCCAGCAGCTCACAGGGAAGTAGCTATGGCTACACCTTC.

This chain links TRBV7-9 with TRBJ2-3; 7 bases agree with TRBD2. In germline, CDR1 is SEHNR, CDR2 FQNEAQ (reference sequence). The V and J ends lost 5 bases and 0 bases, in that order; junction bases with no gene match: 8. This CDR3 has 16 residues. The CDR3 spells CASSGGRGSSTDTQYF. The CDR3 bases are TGTGCCAGCAGCGGAGGGAGGGGCTCGAGCACAGATACGCAGTATTTT.